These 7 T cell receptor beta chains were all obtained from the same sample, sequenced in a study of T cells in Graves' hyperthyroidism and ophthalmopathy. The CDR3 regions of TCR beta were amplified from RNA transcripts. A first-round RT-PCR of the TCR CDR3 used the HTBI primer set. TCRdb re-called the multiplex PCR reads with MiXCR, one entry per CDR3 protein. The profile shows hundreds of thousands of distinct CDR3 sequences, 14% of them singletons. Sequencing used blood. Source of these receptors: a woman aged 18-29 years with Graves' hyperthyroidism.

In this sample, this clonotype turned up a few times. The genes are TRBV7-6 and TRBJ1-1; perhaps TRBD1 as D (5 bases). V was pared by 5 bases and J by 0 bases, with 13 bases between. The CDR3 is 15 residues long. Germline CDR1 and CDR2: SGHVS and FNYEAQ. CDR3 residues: CASSASGIMNTEAFF. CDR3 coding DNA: TGTGCCAGCAGCGCCTCAGGGATTATGAACACTGAAGCTTTCTTT.

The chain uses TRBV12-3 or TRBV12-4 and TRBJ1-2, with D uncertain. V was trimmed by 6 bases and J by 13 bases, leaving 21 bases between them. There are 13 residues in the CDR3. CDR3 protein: CASSFQPDAGGTF. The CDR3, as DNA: TGTGCCAGCAGCTTCCAACCGGACGCGGGCGGCACCTTC.

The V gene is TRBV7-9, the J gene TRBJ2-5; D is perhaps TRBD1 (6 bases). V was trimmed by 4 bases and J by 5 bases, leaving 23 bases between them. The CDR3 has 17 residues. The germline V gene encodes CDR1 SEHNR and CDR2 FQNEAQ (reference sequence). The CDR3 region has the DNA TGTGCCAGCAGCTCCATAGCCGTGACAGGACCGCAGGAGACCCAGTACTTC. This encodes CASSSIAVTGPQETQYF.

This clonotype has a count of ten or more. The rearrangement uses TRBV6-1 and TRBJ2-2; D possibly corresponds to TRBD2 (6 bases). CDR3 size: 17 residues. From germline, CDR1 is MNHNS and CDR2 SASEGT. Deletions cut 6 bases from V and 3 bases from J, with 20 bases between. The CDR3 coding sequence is TGTGCCAGCAGGCCCTTGTCGGGGGATCACTACACCGGGGAGCTGTTTTTT. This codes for CASRPLSGDHYTGELFF.

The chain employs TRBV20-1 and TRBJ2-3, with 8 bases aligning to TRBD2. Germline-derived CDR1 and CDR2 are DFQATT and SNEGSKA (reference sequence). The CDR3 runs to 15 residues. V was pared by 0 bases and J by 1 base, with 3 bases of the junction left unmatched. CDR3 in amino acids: CSARDLAGRTDTQYF. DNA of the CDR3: TGCAGTGCTAGAGACCTAGCGGGCCGCACAGATACGCAGTATTTT.

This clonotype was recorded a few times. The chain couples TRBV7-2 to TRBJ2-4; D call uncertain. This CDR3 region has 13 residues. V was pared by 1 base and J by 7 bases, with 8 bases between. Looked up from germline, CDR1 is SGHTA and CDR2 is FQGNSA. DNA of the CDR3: TGTGCCAGCAGCTTAGAACAGCTTAACATTCAGTACTTC. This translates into CASSLEQLNIQYF.

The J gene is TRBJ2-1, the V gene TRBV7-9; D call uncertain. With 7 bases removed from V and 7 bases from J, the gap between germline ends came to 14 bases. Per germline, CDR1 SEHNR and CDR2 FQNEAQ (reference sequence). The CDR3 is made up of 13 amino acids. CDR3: CASTDPSRNEQFF. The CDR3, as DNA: TGTGCCAGCACCGACCCCTCAAGGAATGAGCAGTTCTTC.